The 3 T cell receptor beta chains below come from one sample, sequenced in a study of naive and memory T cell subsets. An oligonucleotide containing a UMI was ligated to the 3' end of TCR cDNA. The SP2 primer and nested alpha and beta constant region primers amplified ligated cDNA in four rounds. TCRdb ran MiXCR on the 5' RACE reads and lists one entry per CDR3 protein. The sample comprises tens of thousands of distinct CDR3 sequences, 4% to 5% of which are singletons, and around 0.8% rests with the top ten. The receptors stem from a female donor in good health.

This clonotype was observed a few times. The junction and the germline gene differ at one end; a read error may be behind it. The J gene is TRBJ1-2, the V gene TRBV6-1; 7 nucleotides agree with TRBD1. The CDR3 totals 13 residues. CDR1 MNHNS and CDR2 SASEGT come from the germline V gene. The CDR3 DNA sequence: TGTGCCAGCACCATGACAGGGACCTATGGCGACACCTTC. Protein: CASTMTGTYGDTF.

CDR3 coding DNA: TGTGCCAGCAGCTGGGGACTAGCGGAAACAGATACGCAGTATTTT. Translated: CASSWGLAETDTQYF. This sequence joins TRBV5-6 and TRBJ2-3; the match to TRBD2 covers 11 bases. V lost 3 bases to trimming and J lost 3 bases; unmatched junction nucleotides: 3. Germline lookup yields CDR1 SGHDT and CDR2 YYEEEE. This CDR3 spans 15 amino acids. Complete variable domain (other parts from reference TRBV5-6 and TRBJ2-3): DAGVTQSPTHLIKTRGQQVTLRCSPKSGHDTVSWYQQALGQGPQFIFQYYEEEERQRGNFPDRFSGHQFPNYSSELNVNALLLGDSALYLCASSWGLAETDTQYFGPGTRLTVL.

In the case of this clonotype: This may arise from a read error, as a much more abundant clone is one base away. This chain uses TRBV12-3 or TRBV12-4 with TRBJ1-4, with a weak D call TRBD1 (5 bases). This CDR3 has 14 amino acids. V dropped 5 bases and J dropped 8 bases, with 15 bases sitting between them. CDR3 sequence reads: CASSPYGGSEKLFF. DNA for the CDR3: TGTGCCAGCAGTCCTTACGGGGGATCGGAAAAACTGTTTTTT.